This entry describes one TCR beta chain. The authors prepared the TCRbeta library with unique molecular identifiers. TCRdb redid the calling of the PCR reads with MiXCR, one entry per CDR3 protein. In the table there are some 200,000 distinct CDR3 sequences, roughly 14% of which are singletons. This entry comes from a study of T-cell reconstitution after alpha-beta-depleted transplantation in children. V was trimmed by 7 bases and J by 2 bases, leaving 11 bases between them. CDR1 and CDR2 from the germline V gene are LNHDA and SQIVND (reference sequence). This CDR3 is built from 14 residues. This material consisted of PBMCs from the stem cell graft donor, taken from the stem cell graft. The chain has TRBV19 and TRBJ2-2; no clear D. The TCR originated in a human donor who donated a stem cell graft to a child with acute lymphoblastic leukemia. Written as DNA, the CDR3 is TGTGCCAGTACCGATCAGCGTAACACCGGGGAGCTGTTTTTT. Translating it yields CASTDQRNTGELFF.